The 15 T cell receptor beta chains below were found in one sample sequenced in a study of spatial heterogeneity in lung cancer. TCRdb processed the 5' RACE reads anew with MiXCR; each CDR3 protein has one entry. The sample includes under 40,000 distinct CDR3 sequences, less than 6.5% of them seen just once. Time point denoted: sample taken at primary tumor resection. Sample: PBMCs, taken at surgery. These receptor sequences come from a female donor with early-stage non-small cell lung cancer.

The V call is TRBV3-1, the J call TRBJ2-1; maybe TRBD2 (6 bases). This CDR3 has 15 amino acids. Germline V lookup: CDR1 LGHDT, CDR2 YNNKEL (reference sequence). V was pared by 0 bases and J by 8 bases, with 14 bases between. CDR3: CASSQEGGGLHEQFF. DNA for the CDR3: TGTGCCAGCAGCCAAGAGGGTGGGGGACTTCATGAGCAGTTCTTC.

This clonotype was counted a few times. The V call is TRBV5-4, the J call TRBJ1-2; D is ambiguous. Trimming cost V 2 bases and J 8 bases, with 22 bases left between them. Germline V gene data show CDR1 as SGHNT and CDR2 as YYREEE (reference sequence). This CDR3 is built from 16 residues. CDR3 coding DNA: TGTGCCAGCAGCTTACCGAGTACGGGGTTTAATACGGGCTACACCTTC. Protein: CASSLPSTGFNTGYTF.

This clonotype was seen repeatedly, ten times or more. The chain carries TRBV5-1 and TRBJ2-1, with D maybe TRBD2 (5 bases). V was clipped by 2 bases and J by 3 bases, with 9 bases between them. Germline V gene data show CDR1 as SGHRS and CDR2 as YFSETQ. The CDR3 consists of 14 residues. The CDR3 nucleotides are TGCGCCAGCAGCTTAGCTAGCTTCTACAATGAGCAGTTCTTC. Encoded protein: CASSLASFYNEQFF. Full variable domain (remainder filled in from reference TRBV5-1 and TRBJ2-1): KAGVTQTPRYLIKTRGQQVTLSCSPISGHRSVSWYQQTPGQGLQFLFEYFSETQRNKGNFPGRFSGRQFSNSRSEMNVSTLELGDSALYLCASSLASFYNEQFFGPGTRLTVL.

This clonotype was seen ten or more times. The V and J genes are TRBV24-1 and TRBJ2-1; 8 bases map to TRBD1. The J segment lost 1 base and the V segment lost 3 bases, leaving 4 bases of the junction unmatched. Germline assignment: CDR1 KGHDR and CDR2 SFDVKD. The CDR3 is made up of 16 amino acids. CDR3 sequence: CATSDTGGRSYNEQFF. CDR3 nucleotides: TGTGCCACCAGTGATACAGGGGGAAGGTCCTACAATGAGCAGTTCTTC.

This clonotype was counted ten times or more. This rearrangement joins TRBV4-2 to TRBJ1-2; 11 bases map to TRBD1. The CDR3 contains 18 residues. Germline V gene lookup returns CDR1 LGHNA and CDR2 YNFKEQ. V dropped 2 bases and J dropped 4; count of bases not matched to a gene: 12. CDR3 loop: CASSQSPGQGVGSYGYTF. The CDR3, as DNA: TGTGCCAGCAGCCAATCCCCGGGACAGGGGGTCGGTTCCTATGGCTACACCTTC.

This clonotype showed up many times. The chain carries TRBV6-5 and TRBJ2-7; D gene ambiguous. Trimming pared 2 bases from V and 1 base from J, leaving 6 bases between. Germline CDR1 reads MNHEY; CDR2 reads SVGAGI. CDR3 length: 13 amino acids. The chain's CDR3 is CASSYDTSYEQYF. CDR3 bases: TGTGCCAGCAGTTACGACACGTCCTACGAGCAGTACTTC.

This clonotype was counted at least ten times. V usage is TRBV15 and J usage is TRBJ2-3; D unresolved. CDR1 is LNHNV and CDR2 is YYDKDF in the germline V gene (reference sequence). V was clipped by 1 base and J by 0 bases, with 11 bases between them. The CDR3 runs 16 residues. The CDR3 DNA is TGTGCCACCAGCAGAGGATGGGCTACTAGCACAGATACGCAGTATTTT. Amino acids: CATSRGWATSTDTQYF.

The rearrangement joins TRBV11-2 to TRBJ2-3; 7 bases fit TRBD1. There are 12 residues in the CDR3. CDR1 and CDR2 from the germline V gene are SGHAT and FQNNGV. V was pared by 7 bases and J by 5 bases, with 3 bases of the junction left unmatched. The CDR3 loop reads CASTHRGDTQYF. Here the CDR3 DNA reads TGTGCCAGCACCCACAGGGGAGATACGCAGTATTTT.

This clonotype was picked up a small number of times. The CDR3 protein is CSAGTSGSSTDTQYF. In nucleotides, the CDR3 is TGCAGTGCAGGGACTAGCGGGTCGAGCACAGATACGCAGTATTTT. This rearrangement joins TRBV20-1 to TRBJ2-3, with 12 bases identical to TRBD2. V dropped 6 bases and J dropped 0; count of bases not matched to a gene: 4. The CDR3 covers 15 residues. CDR1 and CDR2 from the germline V gene are DFQATT and SNEGSKA (reference sequence).

This clonotype was picked up many times. This chain connects TRBV21-1 to TRBJ1-6. TRBV21-1 is termed a pseudogene. The CDR3 is made up of 16 amino acids. The CDR3 coding sequence is TGTGCCAGCAGCAAAAGTAGGGAATCCTATAATTCACCCCTCCACTTT. It yields the protein CASSKSRESYNSPLHF.

This clonotype was detected many times. The chain recombines TRBV5-4 with TRBJ2-1, with D unclear. Deletions cut 4 bases from V and 6 bases from J, with 11 bases between. CDR3 length: 13 amino acids. CDR1 is SGHNT and CDR2 is YYREEE in the germline V gene (reference sequence). CDR3: CASSPPFGNEQFF. CDR3 sequence (DNA): TGTGCCAGCAGCCCGCCGTTCGGCAATGAGCAGTTCTTC.

The chain links TRBV7-9 to TRBJ2-5; D remains ambiguous. CDR3 size: 13 residues. Looked up from germline, CDR1 is SEHNR and CDR2 is FQNEAQ (reference sequence). V lost 4 bases to trimming and J lost 5 bases, with 11 bases between them. CDR3 DNA sequence: TGTGCCAGCAGCTCTATGGGTGGGGAGACCCAGTACTTC. Protein product: CASSSMGGETQYF.

This clonotype was recorded a few times. The V and J genes are TRBV19 and TRBJ1-2; D is perhaps TRBD1 (5 bases). Germline V gives CDR1 LNHDA, CDR2 SQIVND (reference sequence). This CDR3 region has 12 residues. Between the trimmed V and J ends, which lost 10 bases and 2 bases, there was a span of 11 bases. CDR3 sequence (DNA): TGTGCCAACGGGGACGGAAACTATGGCTACACCTTC. Translated: CANGDGNYGYTF.

This clonotype has at least ten counts. The chain couples TRBV4-3 to TRBJ2-2, with D maybe TRBD1 (5 bases). The V end lost 1 base, the J end lost 5 bases, and 11 bases lay between the germline ends. The CDR3 is 15 residues long. Looked up from germline, CDR1 is LGHNA and CDR2 is YSLEER. The CDR3 sequence is CASSQARVETGELFF. In nucleotides, the CDR3 is TGCGCCAGCAGCCAAGCCAGGGTTGAAACCGGGGAGCTGTTTTTT.

The rearrangement joins TRBV24-1 to TRBJ2-3; 7 nucleotides match TRBD2. Germline-derived CDR1 and CDR2 are KGHDR and SFDVKD. This CDR3 region has 18 residues. V lost 10 bases and J lost 2; bases outside the gene matches: 20. The CDR3 is CATVKGKQQRGSTDTQYF. The CDR3 DNA is TGTGCCACAGTGAAGGGGAAGCAACAGCGGGGTTCCACAGATACGCAGTATTTT.